This TCR beta chain appears in the sequencing data of a study of blood T cell repertoires in COVID-19. Turning to the study itself: From T cells, B-cell-depleted T cells, or PBMCs came the material, which was cDNA or gDNA.

Method: immunoSEQ multiplex PCR; TCRdb's copy keeps in-frame clones and lacks some. The repertoire includes some 100,000 clones, approximately 91% of them detected once, and roughly 3.5% sits in the top ten. V was clipped by 0 bases and J by 4 bases, with 8 bases between them. This CDR3 has 14 residues. Germline loops: CDR1 SGHRS, CDR2 YFSETQ. Sequencing input: peripheral blood. The receptor's source is a woman in her seventies with acute or convalescent COVID-19. The chain carries TRBV5-1 and TRBJ2-1; a weak D match, TRBD2 (5 bases). The CDR3 DNA is TGCGCCAGCAGCTTGGCGGAGCGGTACAATGAGCAGTTCTTC. This translates into CASSLAERYNEQFF. The whole variable domain, filled in from reference TRBV5-1 and TRBJ2-1, reads KAGVTQTPRYLIKTRGQQVTLSCSPISGHRSVSWYQQTPGQGLQFLFEYFSETQRNKGNFPGRFSGRQFSNSRSEMNVSTLELGDSALYLCASSLAERYNEQFFGPGTRLTVL.